These T cell receptor beta chains were read from a single sample in a study of T cells in localized non-small cell lung cancer. Data came from immunoSEQ multiplex PCR; TCRdb stores just in-frame clones and leaves some out. The sample records tens of thousands of clones, about 90% being singletons. The sample here was peripheral blood, taken before any cancer treatment. Receptors were obtained from a man aged 35-69 years with stage I squamous cell lung carcinoma. Each CDR3 is given with its conserved first and last residue. The D gene is left open where the match is weak. Clone size is not always given. Where it is, it says once, few, many or a class for expanded clones.

V gene	D gene	clone size	J gene	CDR3 protein	CDR3 DNA
TRBV5-1	NA	NA	TRBJ1-1	CASSLLGLMNTEAFF	TGCGCCAGCAGCTTGTTGGGACTCATGAACACTGAAGCTTTCTTT
TRBV7-2	TRBD1	NA	TRBJ1-4	CASSPAPMGQTNEKLFF	TGTGCCAGCAGCCCAGCCCCGATGGGACAGACTAATGAAAAACTGTTTTTT
TRBV11-2	NA	NA	TRBJ1-1	CASSGDRNTEAFF	TGTGCCAGCAGCGGAGACAGGAACACTGAAGCTTTCTTT
TRBV19	TRBD2	NA	TRBJ2-2	CAAGRAGETGELFF	TGTGCCGCGGGAAGGGCGGGAGAGACCGGGGAGCTGTTTTTT
TRBV4-3	NA	NA	TRBJ2-1	CASSQDLGRDYYNGQFF	TGCGCCAGCAGCCAAGATCTAGGTAGGGATTACTACAATGGGCAGTTCTTC
TRBV19	TRBD1	NA	TRBJ1-2	CAAQSRGNYGYTF	TGTGCCGCTCAGAGCAGGGGGAACTATGGCTACACCTTC
TRBV11-3	NA	NA	TRBJ2-1	CASSLESGAGEQFF	TGTGCCAGCAGCTTAGAGTCCGGGGCAGGAGAGCAGTTCTTC
TRBV29-1	NA	NA	TRBJ2-1	CSAVWDGYNEQFF	TGCAGCGCCGTCTGGGATGGATACAATGAGCAGTTCTTC
TRBV11-3	NA	NA	TRBJ2-3	CASSLGAFTDTQYF	TGTGCCAGCAGCTTGGGCGCATTCACAGATACGCAGTATTTT
TRBV27	NA	NA	TRBJ1-2	CASTRGAPPAHGYTF	TGTGCCAGCACCCGAGGAGCTCCCCCCGCGCATGGCTACACCTTC
TRBV19	TRBD2	NA	TRBJ2-7	CATPRGTGGRWGDEQYF	TGTGCCACCCCCCGCGGGACTGGCGGGAGGTGGGGCGACGAGCAGTACTTC
TRBV7-2	TRBD1	NA	TRBJ2-2	CASSWDSHTGELFF	TGTGCCAGCAGCTGGGACAGCCACACCGGGGAGCTGTTTTTT
TRBV6-1	NA	NA	TRBJ2-7	CATLGPGQAHEQYF	TGTGCCACCTTAGGGCCGGGCCAGGCCCACGAGCAGTACTTC
TRBV7-7	TRBD1	few	TRBJ1-2	CASSGASGDRSYGYTF	TGTGCCAGCAGCGGAGCCAGTGGGGACAGGAGCTATGGCTACACCTTC
TRBV27	NA	NA	TRBJ2-7	CASQDRLHSYEQYF	TGTGCCAGTCAAGACAGGCTGCACTCCTACGAGCAGTACTTC
TRBV28	NA	NA	TRBJ2-1	CASSSGSVDEQFF	TGTGCCAGCAGTTCCGGGTCTGTGGATGAGCAGTTCTTC
TRBV7-2	TRBD2	NA	TRBJ2-1	CASRSGGSYNEQFF	TGTGCCAGCAGATCCGGGGGGTCCTACAATGAGCAGTTCTTC
TRBV28	TRBD1	NA	TRBJ2-7	CASSSADRGFYEQYF	TGTGCCAGCAGTTCAGCCGACAGGGGCTTCTACGAGCAGTACTTC
TRBV2	NA	NA	TRBJ2-3	CASSRSDITDTQYF	TGTGCCAGCAGCCGCAGTGATATCACAGATACGCAGTATTTT
TRBV13	TRBD2	NA	TRBJ2-3	CASTHSPSGRGLDTQYF	TGTGCCAGCACCCATTCCCCTAGCGGGCGGGGTTTAGATACGCAGTATTTT
TRBV27	NA	NA	TRBJ1-1	CASSPIDRVSARAFF	TGTGCCAGCAGTCCCATAGACCGGGTATCAGCAAGGGCTTTCTTT
TRBV11-2	NA	NA	TRBJ1-4	CASSNIGEKLFF	TGTGCCAGCAGTAACATTGGTGAAAAACTGTTTTTT
TRBV9	NA	NA	TRBJ2-1	CASSVAPREAYNEQFF	TGTGCCAGCAGCGTAGCTCCGAGGGAGGCATACAATGAGCAGTTCTTC
TRBV7-2	NA	NA	TRBJ1-1	CASSPQAQNTEAFF	TGTGCCAGCAGCCCGCAGGCCCAAAACACTGAAGCTTTCTTT
TRBV28	TRBD2	NA	TRBJ2-2	CASRASGTTGELFF	TGTGCCAGCAGGGCTAGCGGGACCACCGGGGAGCTGTTTTTT
TRBV19	TRBD1	once	TRBJ1-1	CASTPRGPAAEAFF	TGTGCCAGTACCCCTAGGGGGCCGGCCGCTGAAGCTTTCTTT
TRBV28	NA	NA	TRBJ1-5	CASSRPGPHQPQHF	TGTGCCAGCAGTCGACCCGGGCCCCATCAGCCCCAGCATTTT
TRBV11-3	NA	NA	TRBJ1-1	CASSLEGGSNTEAFF	TGTGCCAGCTCACTGGAGGGCGGCTCGAACACTGAAGCTTTCTTT
TRBV10-1	NA	NA	TRBJ2-1	CASQPTAANEQFF	TGCGCCAGCCAACCTACGGCGGCGAATGAGCAGTTCTTC
TRBV7-3	NA	NA	TRBJ2-1	CASSLGFSRDPQSGYNEQFF	TGTGCCAGCAGCTTAGGATTTTCCAGGGACCCACAATCGGGGTACAATGAGCAGTTCTTC
TRBV7-8	NA	NA	TRBJ2-2	CASSHRQDRAGELFF	TGTGCCAGCAGCCACCGACAGGATCGGGCCGGGGAGCTGTTTTTT
TRBV7-3	TRBD1	NA	TRBJ2-1	CASSLNSGTDNNEQFF	TGTGCCAGCAGCTTAAATTCTGGGACAGATAACAATGAGCAGTTCTTC
TRBV19	TRBD2	NA	TRBJ2-2	CASSGTSGAGELFF	TGTGCCAGTAGTGGGACTAGCGGAGCCGGGGAGCTGTTTTTT
TRBV9	NA	few	TRBJ1-3	CASSTQGNTIYF	TGTGCCAGCAGCACACAGGGAAACACCATATATTTT
TRBV7-9	TRBD1	NA	TRBJ1-1	CASSDRGPAEAFF	TGTGCCAGCTCAGACAGGGGGCCTGCTGAAGCTTTCTTT
TRBV5-4	TRBD2	NA	TRBJ2-2	CASSPKTSGSVGELFF	TGTGCCAGCAGCCCTAAGACTAGCGGGAGCGTCGGGGAGCTGTTTTTT
TRBV19	NA	NA	TRBJ1-4	CASSMGIPTNEKLFF	TGTGCCAGTAGTATGGGTATTCCAACTAATGAAAAACTGTTTTTT
TRBV29-1	NA	NA	TRBJ2-7	CSVLNSGGLTTYEQYF	TGCAGCGTCCTGAACTCCGGGGGTCTGACTACCTACGAGCAGTACTTC
TRBV28	NA	once	TRBJ2-5	CASIPTGLGGTQYF	TGTGCCAGCATCCCGACAGGGTTGGGGGGGACCCAGTACTTC
TRBV5-1	NA	NA	TRBJ2-5	CASSLGMRETQYF	TGCGCCAGCAGCTTAGGGATGAGGGAGACCCAGTACTTC
TRBV4-1	NA	NA	TRBJ2-1	CASSPGLLGNEQFF	TGCGCCAGCAGCCCGGGTCTCCTGGGGAATGAGCAGTTCTTC